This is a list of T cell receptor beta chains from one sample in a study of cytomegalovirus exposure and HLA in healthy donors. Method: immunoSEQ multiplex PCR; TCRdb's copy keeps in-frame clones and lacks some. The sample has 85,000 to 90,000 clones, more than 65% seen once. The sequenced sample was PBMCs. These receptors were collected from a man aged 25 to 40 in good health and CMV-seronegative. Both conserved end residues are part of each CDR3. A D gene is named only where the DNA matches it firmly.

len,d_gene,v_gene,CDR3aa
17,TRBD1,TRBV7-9,CASSSHLATDRGDEQFF
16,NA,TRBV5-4,CASSLEISTVNTEAFF
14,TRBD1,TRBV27,CASSWTGSLYEQYF
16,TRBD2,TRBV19,CASSGLAGGIWRELFF
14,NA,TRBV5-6,CASSLEVSSSVLTF
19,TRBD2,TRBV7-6,CASSPLPGLAGAIGETQYF
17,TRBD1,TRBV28,CASSFGQAVTLGTEAFF
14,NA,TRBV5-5,CASSFGGSNTEAFF
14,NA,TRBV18,CASSPVGATDTQYF
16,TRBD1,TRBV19,CASSILSGTGGTEAFF
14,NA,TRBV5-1,CASSTDLGGDGYTF
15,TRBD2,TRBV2,CASSGRGVTYNEQFF
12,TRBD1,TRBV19,CASSDRGTEAFF
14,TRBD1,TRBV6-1,CASSTDRVNQPQHF
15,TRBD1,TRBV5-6,CASSTDRGRSYEQYF
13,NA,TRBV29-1,CSVTPAVSYGYTF
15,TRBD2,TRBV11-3,CASSLVGGDYNEQFF
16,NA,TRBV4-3,CASSQDRNRVREKLFF
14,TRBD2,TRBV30,CAWKVRGGRDEQFF
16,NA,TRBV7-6,CASSLGTRGSNQPQHF
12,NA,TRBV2,CASRREGRGYTF
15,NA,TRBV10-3,CAISSVQGENYEQYF
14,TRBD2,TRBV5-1,CASSPREYQETQYF
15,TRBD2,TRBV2,CASSVREGFTGELFF
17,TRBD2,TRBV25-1,CASSEFTSGGYQETQYF
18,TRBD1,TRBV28,CASTSGQTNYGLLEKLFF
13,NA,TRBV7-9,CASSLGYTDTQYF
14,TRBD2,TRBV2,CASKRLAGADTQYF
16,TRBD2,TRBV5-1,CASSSGLAGGSGELFF
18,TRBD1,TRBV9,CASSVMGTGPYSYNEQFF
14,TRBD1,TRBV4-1,CASSHGQGVDEQFF
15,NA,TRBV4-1,CASSQVPGVSYEQYF
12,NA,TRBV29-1,CSGAAPGNTIYF
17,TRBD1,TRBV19,CASSTNLGTGGNQPQHF
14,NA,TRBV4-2,CASSQGSGTDTQYF
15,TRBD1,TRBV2,CASSGDGQGLSPLHF
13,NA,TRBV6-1,CASSRLKANVLTF
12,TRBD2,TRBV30,CAWSSGGYEQYF
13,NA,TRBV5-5,CASSLAGNEKLFF
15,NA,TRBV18,CASSPIGQLNTEAFF
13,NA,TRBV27,CASSLRASYEQYF
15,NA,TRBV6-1,CAIREGDYSNQPQHF